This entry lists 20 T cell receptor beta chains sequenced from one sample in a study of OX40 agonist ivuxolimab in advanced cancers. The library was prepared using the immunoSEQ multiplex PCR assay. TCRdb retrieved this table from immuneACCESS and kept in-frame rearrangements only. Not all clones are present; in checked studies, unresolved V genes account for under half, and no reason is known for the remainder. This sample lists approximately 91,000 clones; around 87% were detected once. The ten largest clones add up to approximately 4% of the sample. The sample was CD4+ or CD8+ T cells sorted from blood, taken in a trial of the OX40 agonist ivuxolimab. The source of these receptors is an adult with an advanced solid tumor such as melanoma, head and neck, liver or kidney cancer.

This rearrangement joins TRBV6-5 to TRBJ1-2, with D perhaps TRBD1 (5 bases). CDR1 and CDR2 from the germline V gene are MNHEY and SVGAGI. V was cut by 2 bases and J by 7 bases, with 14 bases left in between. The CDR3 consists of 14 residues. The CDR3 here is CASSYLRGSGGYTF. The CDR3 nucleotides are TGTGCCAGCAGTTACCTTCGGGGCTCTGGTGGCTACACCTTC.

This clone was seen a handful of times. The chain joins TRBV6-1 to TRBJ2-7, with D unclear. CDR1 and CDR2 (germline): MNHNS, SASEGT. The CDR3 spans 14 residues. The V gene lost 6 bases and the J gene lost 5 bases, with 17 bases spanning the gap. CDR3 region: CASRWADPRDEQYF. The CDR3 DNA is TGTGCCAGCAGATGGGCGGACCCTCGGGACGAGCAGTACTTC.

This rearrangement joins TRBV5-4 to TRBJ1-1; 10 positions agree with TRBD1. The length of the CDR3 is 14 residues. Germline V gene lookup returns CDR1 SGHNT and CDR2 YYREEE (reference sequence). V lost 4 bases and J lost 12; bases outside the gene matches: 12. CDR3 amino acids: CASSRPGQGTSSFF. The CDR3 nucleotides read TGTGCCAGCAGCAGACCGGGACAGGGGACCTCATCTTTCTTT.

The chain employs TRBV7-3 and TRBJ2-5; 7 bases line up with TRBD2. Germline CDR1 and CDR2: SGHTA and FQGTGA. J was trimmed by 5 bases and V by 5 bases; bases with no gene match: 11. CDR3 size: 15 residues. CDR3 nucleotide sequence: TGTGCCAGCAGCCTCCTCCCAAGTAGCGGGGAGACCCAGTACTTC. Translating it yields CASSLLPSSGETQYF.

CDR3 coding DNA: TGTGCCATCAGCGGACAGGGGGCCCCCCTTAGCAATCAGCCCCAGCATTTT. Translation: CAISGQGAPLSNQPQHF. V usage is TRBV10-3 and J usage is TRBJ1-5, with 11 positions matching TRBD1. Germline V CDR1 and CDR2: ENHRY, SYGVKD. The CDR3 spans 17 residues. The J segment lost 0 bases and the V segment lost 6 bases, leaving 7 bases of the junction unmatched.

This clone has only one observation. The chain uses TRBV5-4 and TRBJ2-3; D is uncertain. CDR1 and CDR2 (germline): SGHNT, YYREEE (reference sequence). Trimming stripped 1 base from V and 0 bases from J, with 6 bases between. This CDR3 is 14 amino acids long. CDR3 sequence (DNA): TGTGCCAGCAGCTTGTTTACGAGCACAGATACGCAGTATTTT. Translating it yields CASSLFTSTDTQYF.

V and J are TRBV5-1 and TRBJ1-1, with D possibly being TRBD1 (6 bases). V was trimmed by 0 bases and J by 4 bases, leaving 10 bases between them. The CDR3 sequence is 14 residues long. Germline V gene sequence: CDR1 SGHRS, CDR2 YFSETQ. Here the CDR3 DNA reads TGCGCCAGCAGCTTGGGACAGGCCACCACTGAAGCTTTCTTT. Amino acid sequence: CASSLGQATTEAFF. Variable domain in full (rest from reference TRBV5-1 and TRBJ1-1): KAGVTQTPRYLIKTRGQQVTLSCSPISGHRSVSWYQQTPGQGLQFLFEYFSETQRNKGNFPGRFSGRQFSNSRSEMNVSTLELGDSALYLCASSLGQATTEAFFGQGTRLTVV.

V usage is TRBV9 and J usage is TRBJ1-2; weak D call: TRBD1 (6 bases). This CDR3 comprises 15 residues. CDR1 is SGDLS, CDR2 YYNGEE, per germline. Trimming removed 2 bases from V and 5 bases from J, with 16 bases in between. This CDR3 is CASSVIQTGGYGYTF. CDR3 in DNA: TGTGCCAGCAGCGTGATTCAGACAGGAGGATATGGCTACACCTTC.

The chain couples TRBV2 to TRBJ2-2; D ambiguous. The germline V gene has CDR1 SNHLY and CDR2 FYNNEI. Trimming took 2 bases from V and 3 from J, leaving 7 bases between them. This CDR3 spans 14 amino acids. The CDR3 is CASSELRDTGELFF. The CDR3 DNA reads TGTGCCAGCAGTGAACTAAGGGACACCGGGGAGCTGTTTTTT.

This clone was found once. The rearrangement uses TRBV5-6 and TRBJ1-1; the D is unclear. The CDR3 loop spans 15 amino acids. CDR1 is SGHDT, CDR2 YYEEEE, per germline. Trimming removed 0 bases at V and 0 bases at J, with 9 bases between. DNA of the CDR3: TGTGCCAGCAGCTTGGCCGGACCCTTGAACACTGAAGCTTTCTTT. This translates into CASSLAGPLNTEAFF.

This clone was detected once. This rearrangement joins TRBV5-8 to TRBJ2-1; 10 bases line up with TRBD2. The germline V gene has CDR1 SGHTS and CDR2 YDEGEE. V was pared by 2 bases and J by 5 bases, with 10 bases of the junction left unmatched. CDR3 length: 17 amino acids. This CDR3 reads CASSFHLAGGFNNEQFF. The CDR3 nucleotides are TGTGCCAGCAGCTTCCATTTAGCGGGAGGTTTTAACAATGAGCAGTTCTTC.

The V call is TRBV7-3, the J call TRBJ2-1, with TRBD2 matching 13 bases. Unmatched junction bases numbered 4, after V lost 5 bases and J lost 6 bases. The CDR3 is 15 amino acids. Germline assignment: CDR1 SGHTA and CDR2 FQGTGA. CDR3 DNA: TGTGCCAGCAGCACCGGACTAGCGGGAGTCAATGAGCAGTTCTTC. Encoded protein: CASSTGLAGVNEQFF.

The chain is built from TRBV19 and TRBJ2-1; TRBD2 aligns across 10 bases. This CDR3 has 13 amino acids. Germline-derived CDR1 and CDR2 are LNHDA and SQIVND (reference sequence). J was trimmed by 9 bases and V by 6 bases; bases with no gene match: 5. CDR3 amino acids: CASSVAGGPEQFF. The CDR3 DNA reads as TGTGCCAGTAGCGTAGCGGGAGGACCTGAGCAGTTCTTC.

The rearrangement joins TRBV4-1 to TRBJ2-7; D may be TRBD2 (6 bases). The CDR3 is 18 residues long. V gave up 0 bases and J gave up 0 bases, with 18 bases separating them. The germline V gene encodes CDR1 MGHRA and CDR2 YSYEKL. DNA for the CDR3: TGCGCCAGCAGCCAAGATGTCATACTAGCTCCGAGCTCCTACGAGCAGTACTTC. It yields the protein CASSQDVILAPSSYEQYF.

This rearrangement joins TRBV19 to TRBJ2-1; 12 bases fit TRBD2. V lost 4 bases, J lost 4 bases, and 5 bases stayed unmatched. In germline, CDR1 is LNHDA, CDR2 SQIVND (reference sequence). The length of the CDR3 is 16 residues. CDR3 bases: TGTGCCAGTAGTAAGACTAGCGGGAGATCTTACAATGAGCAGTTCTTC. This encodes CASSKTSGRSYNEQFF.

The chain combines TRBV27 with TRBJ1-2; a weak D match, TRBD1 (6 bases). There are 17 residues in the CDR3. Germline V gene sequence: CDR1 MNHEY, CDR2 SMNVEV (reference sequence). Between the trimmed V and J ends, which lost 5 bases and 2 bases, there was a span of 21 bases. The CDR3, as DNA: TGTGCCAGCAGTCCCCGCCTTGGGTGGGGGGCAAACTATGGCTACACCTTC. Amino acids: CASSPRLGWGANYGYTF.

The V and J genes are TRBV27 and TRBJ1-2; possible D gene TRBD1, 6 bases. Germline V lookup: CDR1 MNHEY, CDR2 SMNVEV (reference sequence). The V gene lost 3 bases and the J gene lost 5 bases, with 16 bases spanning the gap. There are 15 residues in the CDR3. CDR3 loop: CASSLRRQETYGYTF. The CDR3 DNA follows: TGTGCCAGCAGTTTGAGGAGACAGGAGACGTATGGCTACACCTTC.

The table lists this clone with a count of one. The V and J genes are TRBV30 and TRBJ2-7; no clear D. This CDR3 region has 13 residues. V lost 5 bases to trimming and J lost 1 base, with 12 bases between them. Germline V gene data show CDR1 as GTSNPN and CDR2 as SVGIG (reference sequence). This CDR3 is CAWAYDMSYEQYF. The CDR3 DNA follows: TGTGCCTGGGCCTACGACATGTCCTACGAGCAGTACTTC. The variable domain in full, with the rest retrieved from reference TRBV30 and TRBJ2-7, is SQTIHQWPATLVQPVGSPLSLECTVEGTSNPNLYWYRQAAGRGLQLLFYSVGIGQISSEVPQNLSASRPQDRQFILSSKKLLLSDSGFYLCAWAYDMSYEQYFGPGTRLTVT.

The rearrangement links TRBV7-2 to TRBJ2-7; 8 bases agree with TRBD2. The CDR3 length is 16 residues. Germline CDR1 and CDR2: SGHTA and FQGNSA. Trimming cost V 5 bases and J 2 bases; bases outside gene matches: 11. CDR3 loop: CASSPDSAGVPYEQYF. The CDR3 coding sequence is TGTGCCAGCAGCCCAGACTCAGCGGGAGTCCCCTACGAGCAGTACTTC.

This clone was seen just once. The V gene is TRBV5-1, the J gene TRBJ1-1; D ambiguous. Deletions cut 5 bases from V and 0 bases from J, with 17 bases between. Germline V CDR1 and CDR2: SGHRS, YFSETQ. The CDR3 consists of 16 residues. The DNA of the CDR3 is TGCGCCAGCAGTTTAGGGTGGCAGACGATGAACACTGAAGCTTTCTTT. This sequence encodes CASSLGWQTMNTEAFF.